This T cell receptor (beta chain) is drawn from a study of T cells in Graves' hyperthyroidism and ophthalmopathy. About the study: Peripheral blood was obtained at initial diagnosis, preceding any treatment.

The source material, RNA transcripts, was used to amplify TCR beta CDR3 regions. HTBI primers were the set used in a first-round RT-PCR of the TCR CDR3. TCRdb fed the multiplex PCR reads into MiXCR, producing one record per CDR3 protein. The table shows some 460,000 distinct CDR3 sequences, with 15% to 18% occurring only once. This CDR3 region has 14 residues. In germline, CDR1 is SGHAT, CDR2 FQNNGV. V gave up 3 bases and J gave up 7 bases; unmatched junction bases: 8. This clonotype was seen at least ten times. Its matching antigen is unknown. The authors deemed Graves' hyperthyroidism stable absent ophthalmopathy progression within 18 months. Clinical symptoms, serum thyroxine, TRAb, thyroid ultrasound and orbital computed tomography established diagnosis. Overall study findings and caveats: Ophthalmopathy and stable hyperthyroidism were told apart by a 13 V-J model.

Sequenced material: blood. This sequence originates from a woman aged 18-35 years with Graves' hyperthyroidism. V usage is TRBV11-2 and J usage is TRBJ2-7, with 8 bases that match TRBD2. CDR3 region: CASSFLAREGEQYF. The CDR3 coding sequence is TGTGCCAGCAGCTTTCTTGCCCGGGAGGGGGAGCAGTACTTC.